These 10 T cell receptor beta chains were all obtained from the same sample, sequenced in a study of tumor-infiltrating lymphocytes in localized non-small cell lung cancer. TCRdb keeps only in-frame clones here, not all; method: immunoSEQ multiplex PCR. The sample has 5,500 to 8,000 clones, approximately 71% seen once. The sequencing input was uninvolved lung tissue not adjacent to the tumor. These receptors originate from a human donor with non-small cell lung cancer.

DNA for the CDR3: TGCGCCAGCAGCCAGCACCCGGGGGCGCGAAAGCGGGGGGGTCCTCGCGAGCAGTACTTC. It translates to CASSQHPGARKRGGPREQYF. The chain carries TRBV4-1 and TRBJ2-7, with 10 positions matching TRBD2. Germline V lookup: CDR1 MGHRA, CDR2 YSYEKL. V shed 3 bases, J shed 6 bases, and the junction held 23 bases outside the gene matches. CDR3 size: 20 residues.

This CDR3 is CASSIGPTQYF. The CDR3 bases are TGTGCCAGTAGTATCGGACCTACCCAGTACTTC. The V and J genes are TRBV19 and TRBJ2-5, with unresolved D. V dropped 3 bases and J dropped 8 bases, with 7 bases sitting between them. Germline V lookup: CDR1 LNHDA, CDR2 SQIVND (reference sequence). CDR3 size: 11 residues.

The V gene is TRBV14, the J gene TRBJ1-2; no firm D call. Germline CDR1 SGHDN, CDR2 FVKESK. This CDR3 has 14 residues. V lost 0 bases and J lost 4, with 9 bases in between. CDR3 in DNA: TGTGCCAGCAGCCAAGATCCGGATCTCTATGGCTACACCTTC. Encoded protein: CASSQDPDLYGYTF.

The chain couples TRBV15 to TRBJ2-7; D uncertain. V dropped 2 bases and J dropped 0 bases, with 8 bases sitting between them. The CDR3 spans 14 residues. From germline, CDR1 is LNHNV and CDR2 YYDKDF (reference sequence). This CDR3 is CATSRSLNSYEQYF. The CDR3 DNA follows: TGTGCCACCAGCAGAAGTCTAAACTCCTACGAGCAGTACTTC.

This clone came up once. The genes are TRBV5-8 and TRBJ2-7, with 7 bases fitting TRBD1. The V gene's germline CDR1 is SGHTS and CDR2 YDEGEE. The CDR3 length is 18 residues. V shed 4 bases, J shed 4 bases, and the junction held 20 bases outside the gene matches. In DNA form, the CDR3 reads TGTGCCAGCAGCCGGCTAAGGACAGGCGCTACGGGACGGTACGAGCAGTACTTC. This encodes CASSRLRTGATGRYEQYF.

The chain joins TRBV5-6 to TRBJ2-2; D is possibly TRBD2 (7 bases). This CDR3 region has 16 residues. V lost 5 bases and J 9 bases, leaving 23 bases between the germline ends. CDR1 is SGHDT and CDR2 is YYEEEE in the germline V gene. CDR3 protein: CASSSQKSAGARELFF. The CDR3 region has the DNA TGTGCCAGCAGTTCTCAAAAATCGGCGGGGGCCAGGGAGCTGTTTTTT.

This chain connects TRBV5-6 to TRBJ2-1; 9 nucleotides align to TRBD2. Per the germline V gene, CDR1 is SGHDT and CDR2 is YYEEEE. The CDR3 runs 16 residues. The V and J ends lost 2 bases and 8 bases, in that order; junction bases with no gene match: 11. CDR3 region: CASSLGAGGPWDEQFF. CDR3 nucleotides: TGTGCCAGCAGCTTAGGCGCGGGGGGGCCCTGGGATGAGCAGTTCTTC.

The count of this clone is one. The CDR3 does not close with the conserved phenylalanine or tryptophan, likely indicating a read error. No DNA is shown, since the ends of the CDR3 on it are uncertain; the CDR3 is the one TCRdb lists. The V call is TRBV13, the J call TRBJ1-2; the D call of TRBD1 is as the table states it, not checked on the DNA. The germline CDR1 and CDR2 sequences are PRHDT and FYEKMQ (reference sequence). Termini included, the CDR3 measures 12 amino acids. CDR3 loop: CASSLSPGTGGL.

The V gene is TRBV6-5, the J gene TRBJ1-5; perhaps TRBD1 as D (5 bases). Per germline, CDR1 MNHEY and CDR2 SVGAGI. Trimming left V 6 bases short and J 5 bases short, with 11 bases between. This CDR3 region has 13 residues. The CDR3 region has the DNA TGTGCCAGCAGCAGACTACAGGATCAGCCCCAGCATTTT. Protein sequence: CASSRLQDQPQHF.

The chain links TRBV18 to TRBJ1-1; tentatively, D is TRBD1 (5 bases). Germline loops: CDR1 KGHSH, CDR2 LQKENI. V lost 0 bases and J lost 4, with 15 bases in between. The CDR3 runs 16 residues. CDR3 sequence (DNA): TGTGCCAGCTCACCACCCAGGGTGGTTGGAGGCACTGAAGCTTTCTTT. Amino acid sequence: CASSPPRVVGGTEAFF. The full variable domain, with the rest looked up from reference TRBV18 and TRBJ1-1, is NAGVMQNPRHLVRRRGQEARLRCSPMKGHSHVYWYRQLPEEGLKFMVYLQKENIIDESGMPKERFSAEFPKEGPSILRIQQVVRGDSAAYFCASSPPRVVGGTEAFFGQGTRLTVV.